These 30 T cell receptor beta chains originate from one sample sequenced in a study of blood T cell repertoires in COVID-19. TCRdb's table, derived via immunoSEQ multiplex PCR, lists solely in-frame clones and lacks some. Counted here are under 400,000 clones, 90% occurring once; the ten biggest clones make up less than 3.5%. The sequenced sample was peripheral blood. These receptors were obtained from a woman aged 25 to 39 with COVID-19, enrolled during active disease.

A few counts support this clone. The J gene is TRBJ2-3, the V gene TRBV27; 7 positions agree with TRBD2. Germline V gene data show CDR1 as MNHEY and CDR2 as SMNVEV (reference sequence). V lost 4 bases to trimming and J lost 0 bases; unmatched junction nucleotides: 19. CDR3 length: 20 residues. CDR3 coding DNA: TGTGCCAGCAGTTCCCCCATTTGGATTCGACTAGCCGCTAGCACAGATACGCAGTATTTT. It codes for CASSSPIWIRLAASTDTQYF.

The V gene is TRBV5-8, the J gene TRBJ2-7; possible D gene TRBD1, 6 bases. The CDR3 is made up of 13 amino acids. Trimming left V 9 bases short and J 4 bases short, with 17 bases between. Germline V gene sequence: CDR1 SGHTS, CDR2 YDEGEE. The chain's CDR3 is CAIAGDMGYEQYF. The DNA of the CDR3 is TGTGCCATCGCAGGGGATATGGGGTACGAGCAGTACTTC.

The rearrangement links TRBV3-1 (or the pseudogene TRBV3-2) to TRBJ2-7; TRBD1 is a possible D gene (6 bases). Germline lookup yields CDR1 LGHDT and CDR2 YNNKEL (reference sequence). The germline V and J ends were trimmed by 1 base and 3 bases, with 13 bases remaining between them. The CDR3 has 15 residues. CDR3 bases: TGTGCCAGCAGCCAAGTCAGGGGTCCATTCTACGAGCAGTACTTC. The encoded protein is CASSQVRGPFYEQYF.

The CDR3 sequence is CASSLNTGGVHEQYF. In DNA form, the CDR3 reads TGTGCCAGCAGCTTGAATACGGGAGGGGTCCACGAGCAGTACTTC. The chain recombines TRBV7-9 with TRBJ2-7; 8 bases match TRBD2. Looked up from germline, CDR1 is SEHNR and CDR2 is FQNEAQ (reference sequence). V lost 3 bases to trimming and J lost 5 bases; unmatched junction nucleotides: 9. The CDR3 runs to 15 residues.

The rearrangement links TRBV19 to TRBJ1-2; TRBD1 is a possible D gene (6 bases). The germline V gene encodes CDR1 LNHDA and CDR2 SQIVND (reference sequence). CDR3 size: 17 residues. Trimming left V 9 bases short and J 3 bases short, with 26 bases between. CDR3: CASAYGGGAGFDYGYTF. The CDR3 nucleotides are TGTGCCAGCGCGTATGGGGGGGGCGCGGGGTTCGACTATGGCTACACCTTC.

V and J are TRBV6-5 and TRBJ2-7; D is undetermined. The CDR3 runs to 12 residues. Trimming took 5 bases from V and 1 from J, leaving 6 bases between them. Germline V CDR1 and CDR2: MNHEY, SVGAGI. The CDR3 reads CASSTTSYEQYF. The CDR3 DNA sequence: TGTGCCAGCAGTACTACTTCCTACGAGCAGTACTTC.

Points on this clone: Its ends do not fully match the called genes, so a read error is possible. The chain is built from TRBV5-4 and TRBJ2-7, with 8 bases matching TRBD1. Germline V gives CDR1 SGHNT, CDR2 YYREEE (reference sequence). This CDR3 spans 14 amino acids. CDR3 nucleotide sequence: TGTGCCAGCAGTTTGGGGACAGGTTTAGCCGAGCAGTACTTC. Translation: CASSLGTGLAEQYF.

This chain connects TRBV2 to TRBJ1-2; possibly TRBD1 for D (5 bases). The CDR3 spans 14 residues. The V gene lost 2 bases and the J gene lost 1 base, with 8 bases spanning the gap. Germline CDR1 is SNHLY and CDR2 is FYNNEI. CDR3 protein: CASSEIDSNYGYTF. The CDR3 DNA is TGTGCCAGCAGTGAAATAGACAGTAACTATGGCTACACCTTC. Full variable domain (missing parts from reference TRBV2 and TRBJ1-2): EPEVTQTPSHQVTQMGQEVILRCVPISNHLYFYWYRQILGQKVEFLVSFYNNEISEKSEIFDDQFSVERPDGSNFTLKIRSTKLEDSAMYFCASSEIDSNYGYTFGSGTRLTVV.

The CDR3 coding sequence is TGTGCCAGTAGTATAGGGCAGGGGGCCCTACAGCCCCAGCATTTT. As protein: CASSIGQGALQPQHF. The V call is TRBV19, the J call TRBJ1-5; TRBD1 aligns across 8 bases. CDR1 and CDR2 from the germline V gene are LNHDA and SQIVND (reference sequence). V gave up 1 base and J gave up 7 bases; unmatched junction bases: 6. The CDR3 has 15 residues.

The rearrangement uses TRBV29-1 and TRBJ1-1; a weak D match, TRBD1 (5 bases). Trimming took 6 bases from V and 1 from J, leaving 12 bases between them. Germline lookup yields CDR1 SQVTM and CDR2 ANQGSEA. The CDR3 covers 13 residues. CDR3 nucleotide sequence: TGCAGCGTGTCGACAGAGAGGAACACTGAAGCTTTCTTT. This codes for CSVSTERNTEAFF.

This clone was seen only once. The V gene is TRBV7-2, the J gene TRBJ1-1; D gene uncertain. The length of the CDR3 is 15 residues. Germline V CDR1 and CDR2: SGHTA, FQGNSA. V lost 2 bases and J 0 bases, leaving 10 bases between the germline ends. This CDR3 is CASSLYTHMNTEAFF. In nucleotides, the CDR3 is TGTGCCAGCAGCTTATACACGCACATGAACACTGAAGCTTTCTTT.

The chain carries TRBV27 and TRBJ2-7, with TRBD2 matching over 8 bases. Trimming removed 5 bases from V and 2 bases from J; junction bases left unmatched: 5. CDR1 MNHEY and CDR2 SMNVEV come from the germline V gene (reference sequence). The CDR3 has 14 amino acids. The DNA for the CDR3 is TGTGCCAGCAGTGATACTAGCGGACCCTACGAGCAGTACTTC. This translates into CASSDTSGPYEQYF.

The chain is built from TRBV7-9 and TRBJ2-3; weak D call: TRBD2 (5 bases). V lost 11 bases, J lost 2 bases, and 17 bases lay in between. The CDR3 contains 14 residues. Germline CDR1 reads SEHNR; CDR2 reads FQNEAQ (reference sequence). CDR3 DNA: TGTGCCCTACAAGAACGGAGGATCACAGATACGCAGTATTTT. Translated, it gives CALQERRITDTQYF.

This sequence joins TRBV7-3 and TRBJ1-1, with TRBD1 matching over 7 bases. This CDR3 has 14 residues. From germline, CDR1 is SGHTA and CDR2 FQGTGA. J was trimmed by 4 bases and V by 5 bases; bases with no gene match: 7. The DNA for the CDR3 is TGTGCCAGCAGCCTCACAGGGGCAACCACTGAAGCTTTCTTT. Translating gives CASSLTGATTEAFF.

The CDR3 region has the DNA TGTGCCAGCAGTGACAGGGACTCCTACGAGCAGTACTTC. Translation gives CASSDRDSYEQYF. This rearrangement joins TRBV2 to TRBJ2-7, with D possibly being TRBD1 (5 bases). CDR1 and CDR2 from the germline V gene are SNHLY and FYNNEI. V was cut by 3 bases and J by 0 bases, with 6 bases left in between. The CDR3 length is 13 residues.

The chain links TRBV27 to TRBJ2-1, with a tentative D call TRBD2 (6 bases). CDR3 length: 13 residues. Trimming cost V 5 bases and J 10 bases, with 15 bases left between them. CDR1 and CDR2 from the germline V gene are MNHEY and SMNVEV (reference sequence). The CDR3: CASSARESDEQFF. DNA for the CDR3: TGTGCCAGCAGTGCGCGGGAATCGGACGAGCAGTTCTTC.

This chain links TRBV11-2 with TRBJ2-5; D is perhaps TRBD2 (5 bases). Germline CDR1 and CDR2: SGHAT and FQNNGV. V shed 5 bases and J shed 4 bases, with 20 bases lying between them. There are 16 residues in the CDR3. The CDR3 DNA reads TGTGCCAGCAGCCGGGGATTAGGTGGGGTTGGAGAGACCCAGTACTTC. This gives the protein CASSRGLGGVGETQYF.

The sample holds one count of this clone. This chain links TRBV23-1 with TRBJ1-2; 11 bases align to TRBD1. TRBV23-1 is classed as an ORF, of uncertain function. The CDR3 totals 16 residues. V lost 2 bases to trimming and J lost 2 bases; unmatched junction nucleotides: 4. Written as DNA, the CDR3 is TGCGCCAGCAGTCAACGGACAGGGGGCGCCAACTATGGCTACACCTTC. Amino acid sequence: CASSQRTGGANYGYTF.

The chain uses TRBV24-1 and TRBJ2-5; D perhaps matches TRBD2 (5 bases). This CDR3 comprises 14 residues. V gave up 7 bases and J gave up 2 bases, with 13 bases separating them. The germline gives CDR1 KGHDR, CDR2 SFDVKD. CDR3 sequence: CATSQRTGQETQYF. The DNA of the CDR3 is TGTGCCACCAGCCAGCGGACTGGTCAAGAGACCCAGTACTTC.

This clone was seen only a few times. Other nucleotide sequences in the sample specify the same CDR3. This chain's CDR3 is CASRTGGTEAFF. The CDR3 DNA follows: TGTGCCAGCAGGACAGGGGGCACTGAAGCTTTCTTT. The chain employs TRBV28 and TRBJ1-1; TRBD1 matches 9 bases. This CDR3 has 12 amino acids. Germline assignment: CDR1 MDHEN and CDR2 SYDVKM. After removal of 6 bases from V and 4 bases from J, the junction contained 0 bases not matched to a gene.

This rearrangement joins TRBV5-4 to TRBJ1-2; 7 bases are shared with TRBD1. The CDR3 totals 15 residues. From germline, CDR1 is SGHNT and CDR2 YYREEE (reference sequence). The V gene end was trimmed by 3 bases and the J gene end by 5 bases; junction bases not matched to a gene: 10. The CDR3 loop reads CASSSRIGGGYGYTF. The DNA for the CDR3 is TGTGCCAGCAGCTCCCGGATAGGGGGCGGATATGGCTACACCTTC.

The V and J genes are TRBV19 and TRBJ2-5; D not resolved. CDR1 and CDR2 from the germline V gene are LNHDA and SQIVND (reference sequence). V dropped 8 bases and J dropped 4 bases, with 11 bases sitting between them. The CDR3 extends over 12 amino acids. In DNA, the CDR3 is TGTGCCAGTGGTACAGACCGAGAGACCCAGTACTTC. It encodes CASGTDRETQYF.

With regard to this clone: The sample holds other DNA sequences that translate to the same CDR3. The genes are TRBV29-1 and TRBJ1-1; D is unclear. CDR1 and CDR2 from the germline V gene are SQVTM and ANQGSEA. This CDR3 is built from 13 residues. The germline V and J ends were trimmed by 6 bases and 1 base, with 12 bases remaining between them. CDR3 in DNA: TGCAGCGTAGCGACGGGAGGGAACACTGAAGCTTTCTTT. Protein: CSVATGGNTEAFF.

The J gene is TRBJ2-5, the V gene TRBV5-8; TRBD1 might be the D (6 bases). CDR1 is SGHTS, CDR2 YDEGEE, per germline. The CDR3 is 15 residues long. V was shortened by 2 bases and J by 2 bases, with 13 bases between the two germline ends. The CDR3 sequence is CASSLGGQKQETQYF. The CDR3 DNA sequence: TGTGCCAGCAGCTTAGGTGGACAGAAACAAGAGACCCAGTACTTC.

There are many counts of this clone. This chain joins TRBV27 and TRBJ1-6, with 7 bases fitting TRBD1. With V trimmed by 6 bases and J by 7 bases, 12 bases remained unmatched. This CDR3 comprises 16 residues. Per the germline V gene, CDR1 is MNHEY and CDR2 is SMNVEV (reference sequence). CDR3 coding DNA: TGTGCCAGCAGCCGCCGGACAGGCCCCGAAAATTCACCCCTCCACTTT. Amino acid sequence: CASSRRTGPENSPLHF.

The V gene is TRBV7-3, the J gene TRBJ2-2; 10 bases map to TRBD1. CDR3 length equals 16 residues. Germline V gives CDR1 SGHTA, CDR2 FQGTGA. V trimming: 5 bases; J trimming: 6 bases; junction bases outside the gene matches: 9. CDR3: CASSTQGQGIAGELFF. DNA of the CDR3: TGTGCCAGCAGCACCCAGGGACAGGGGATTGCCGGGGAGCTGTTTTTT. Complete variable domain (other parts from reference TRBV7-3 and TRBJ2-2): GAGVSQTPSNKVTEKGKYVELRCDPISGHTALYWYRQSLGQGPEFLIYFQGTGAADDSGLPNDRFFAVRPEGSVSTLKIQRTERGDSAVYLCASSTQGQGIAGELFFGEGSRLTVL.

The chain recombines TRBV7-3 with TRBJ1-2; TRBD1 agrees at 7 bases. Germline assignment: CDR1 SGHTA and CDR2 FQGTGA. J gave up 8 bases and V 5 bases, and 8 bases lay outside the gene matches. The CDR3 consists of 13 residues. The CDR3 DNA follows: TGTGCCAGCAGCCCAGGGGGGAATGTGGGCTACACCTTC. Protein sequence: CASSPGGNVGYTF.

In this sample, this clone turned up a few times. The chain combines TRBV20-1 with TRBJ2-7, with 10 bases lining up with TRBD2. Germline trimming cut 3 bases from V and 6 bases from J; bases unmatched to any gene: 8. The CDR3 is 14 amino acids. CDR1 is DFQATT and CDR2 is SNEGSKA in the germline V gene (reference sequence). The CDR3 DNA follows: TGCAGTGCTAGTCGGGGGCTAGCGGGAGCCGAGCAGTACTTC. This gives the protein CSASRGLAGAEQYF.

This chain links TRBV18 with TRBJ2-1; 11 nucleotides agree with TRBD2. Trimming removed 4 bases from V and 8 bases from J; junction bases left unmatched: 10. The CDR3 totals 16 residues. Germline V gives CDR1 KGHSH, CDR2 LQKENI. The CDR3 coding sequence is TGTGCCAGCTCACGGGGTAGCGGGAGGGCCGGCCATGAGCAGTTCTTC. This encodes CASSRGSGRAGHEQFF. Drawing the rest from reference TRBV18 and TRBJ2-1, the complete variable domain is NAGVMQNPRHLVRRRGQEARLRCSPMKGHSHVYWYRQLPEEGLKFMVYLQKENIIDESGMPKERFSAEFPKEGPSILRIQQVVRGDSAAYFCASSRGSGRAGHEQFFGPGTRLTVL.

This chain connects TRBV5-1 to TRBJ2-2, with 13 nucleotides matching TRBD2. From germline, CDR1 is SGHRS and CDR2 YFSETQ. The CDR3 consists of 19 residues. With V trimmed by 2 bases and J by 6 bases, 13 bases remained unmatched. The CDR3 DNA follows: TGCGCCAGCAGCTTTACTAGCGGGAGGGCCCGGTTAGCATCCGGGGAGCTGTTTTTT. Translation gives CASSFTSGRARLASGELFF.